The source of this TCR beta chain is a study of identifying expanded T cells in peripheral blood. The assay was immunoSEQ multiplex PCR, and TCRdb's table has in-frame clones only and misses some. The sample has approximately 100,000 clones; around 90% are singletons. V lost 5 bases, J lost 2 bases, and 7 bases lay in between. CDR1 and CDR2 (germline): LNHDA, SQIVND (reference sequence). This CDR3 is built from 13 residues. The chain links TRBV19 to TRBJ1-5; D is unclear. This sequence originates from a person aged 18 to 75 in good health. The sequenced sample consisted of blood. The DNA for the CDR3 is TGTGCCAGTAGTTCTCAGGGCAATCAGCCCCAGCATTTT. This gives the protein CASSSQGNQPQHF. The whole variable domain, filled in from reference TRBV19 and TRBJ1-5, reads DGGITQSPKYLFRKEGQNVTLSCEQNLNHDAMYWYRQDPGQGLRLIYYSQIVNDFQKGDIAEGYSVSREKKESFPLTVTSAQKNPTAFYLCASSSQGNQPQHFGDGTRLSIL.